This TCR beta chain derives from a study of siplizumab effects on memory and regulatory T cells. Study-wide results and limits: The apparent diversity of naive T cells exceeded that of memory cells, and naive T cells seemed to make a major contribution to the alloresponse. For mappable alloreactive CD4+ clones, the mean Treg-derived fraction was about 69% with siplizumab and 26.9% in controls.

Roughly 94,000 TCR templates were assayed per sample. This table comes from immunoSEQ multiplex PCR, and its TCRdb copy is limited to in-frame clones, with some not included. The sample gives about 99,000 clones, over 90% of which show up once; approximately 0.58% is in the top ten. CDR1 is SGHVS, CDR2 FQNEAQ, per germline. There are 14 residues in the CDR3. V trimming: 4 bases; J trimming: 10 bases; junction bases outside the gene matches: 6. Remarks on this clone: The antigen is unknown.

This receptor was taken from a human donor in good health. Sequencing was performed on Tregs sorted from blood. The chain links TRBV7-8 to TRBJ2-1; 11 bases align to TRBD2. The CDR3 protein is CASSSSGTSGEQFF. CDR3 bases: TGTGCCAGCAGCTCATCCGGGACTAGCGGAGAGCAGTTCTTC.